The clone carrying this TCR beta chain was counted many times. Its antigen is currently unknown. The sample is drawn from a study of T-cell reconstitution after alpha-beta-depleted transplantation in children. There are 12 residues in the CDR3. Germline lookup yields CDR1 DFQATT and CDR2 SNEGSKA (reference sequence). The trim removed 2 bases at V and 11 bases at J, leaving 7 bases unmatched. Study-wide findings and caveats: Surviving recipient T cells and thymic progenitors underlay high day-60 TCRbeta diversity in some patients. One year after transplant, T-cell counts and diversity came mostly from newly produced T cells. In patients about two months after transplant, alpha-beta T cells reportedly arose from several hundred expanded graft clones.

As it was prepared, the TCRbeta library received unique molecular identifiers. TCRdb itself ran the PCR reads through MiXCR, one entry per CDR3 protein. Counted here are a few hundred thousand distinct CDR3 sequences, around 9.9% occurring once; the ten biggest clones make up roughly 30%. This rearrangement joins TRBV20-1 to TRBJ1-1, with 8 nucleotides matching TRBD1. The specimen was PBMCs, collected before TCRalphabeta/CD19-depleted stem cell transplant. The TCR sequence derives from a child younger than two with acute myeloid leukemia, due to receive a stem cell transplant. The CDR3, as DNA: TGCAGTGCTAGATCCGGACAGGGTGGGGCTTTCTTT. It encodes CSARSGQGGAFF.